This entry lists 32 T cell receptor beta chains sequenced from one sample in a study of monozygotic twins with inflammatory bowel disease. From its re-call of the 5' RACE reads, TCRdb lists each CDR3 protein once, without DNA. The sample table sets out about 440,000 distinct CDR3 sequences. Sequencing was performed on blood. The receptors shown here come from a human donor with ulcerative colitis or Crohn's disease, or a healthy co-twin of an affected twin (not recorded which).

This chain connects TRBV7-2 to TRBJ1-1. The CDR3 consists of 14 residues. The germline V gene has CDR1 SGHTA and CDR2 FQGNSA. The CDR3 sequence is CASSLGTTSAEAFF.

V and J are TRBV7-6 and TRBJ2-3. The length of the CDR3 is 15 residues. Germline CDR1 and CDR2: SGHVS and FNYEAQ. This chain's CDR3 is CASRNSGSYTDTQYF.

The chain uses TRBV20-1 and TRBJ2-7; lacking DNA, the TRBD2 call made by TCRdb goes unchecked. Per germline, CDR1 DFQATT and CDR2 SNEGSKA (reference sequence). The CDR3 length is 16 residues. The CDR3 sequence is CSALKGGRVSSYEQYF.

The chain carries TRBV12-5 and TRBJ2-5. Germline V CDR1 and CDR2: LGHNT, FRNRAP. The length of the CDR3 is 13 residues. CDR3: CASGLSQPGTQYF.

The chain is built from TRBV7-2 and TRBJ2-3; TCRdb selects TRBD1, and the lack of DNA leaves this call unchecked. Germline CDR1 is SGHTA and CDR2 is FQGNSA. CDR3 length: 15 amino acids. This chain's CDR3 is CASSLGGRETDTQYF.

The chain employs TRBV5-6 and TRBJ2-6; TCRdb lists TRBD1, though no DNA is available to test this call. Germline CDR1 and CDR2: SGHDT and YYEEEE. The length of the CDR3 is 18 residues. This CDR3 is CASSFGGFPPSGANVLTF.

V usage is TRBV7-9 and J usage is TRBJ2-1; TCRdb indicates TRBD1, and absent DNA this call remains unverified. Germline CDR1 is SEHNR and CDR2 is FQNEAQ (reference sequence). There are 14 residues in the CDR3. CDR3 region: CASSSGQGFNEQFF. Drawing the rest from reference TRBV7-9 and TRBJ2-1, the complete variable domain is DTGVSQNPRHKITKRGQNVTFRCDPISEHNRLYWYRQTLGQGPEFLTYFQNEAQLEKSRLLSDRFSAERPKGSFSTLEIQRTEQGDSAMYLCASSSGQGFNEQFFGPGTRLTVL.

This chain links TRBV28 with TRBJ2-1; TCRdb selects TRBD1, and the lack of DNA leaves this call unchecked. CDR1 is MDHEN and CDR2 is SYDVKM in the germline V gene. CDR3 length: 17 residues. The CDR3 sequence is CASSLVRNRLRVNEQFF.

The gene calls are TRBV10-3 and TRBJ1-2; TCRdb selects TRBD1, and the lack of DNA leaves this call unchecked. CDR3 size: 14 residues. Germline lookup yields CDR1 ENHRY and CDR2 SYGVKD. The CDR3: CAIQGQDGNYGYTF.

This chain joins TRBV2 and TRBJ1-1. The CDR3 runs 13 residues. Germline CDR1 SNHLY, CDR2 FYNNEI. The CDR3 sequence is CASGWAEDTEAFF.

The chain uses TRBV10-3 and TRBJ2-5; without DNA, the TCRdb call of TRBD1 cannot be checked. CDR1 is ENHRY and CDR2 is SYGVKD in the germline V gene. The CDR3 covers 14 residues. This chain's CDR3 is CAIGTDREGETQYF.

The J gene is TRBJ1-5, the V gene TRBV5-5. The CDR3 extends over 13 amino acids. Looked up from germline, CDR1 is SGHKS and CDR2 is YYEKEE (reference sequence). The CDR3 protein is CASSSDPDQPQHF.

The CDR3 loop reads CSAKGRFYYEQYF. The chain joins TRBV20-1 to TRBJ2-7. The CDR3 contains 13 residues. Germline-derived CDR1 and CDR2 are DFQATT and SNEGSKA (reference sequence).

V and J are TRBV3-1 and TRBJ2-1; the D call from TCRdb, TRBD2, cannot be confirmed without DNA. CDR1 is LGHDT and CDR2 is YNNKEL in the germline V gene (reference sequence). CDR3 length equals 17 residues. The chain's CDR3 is CASSQDEEDSSYNEQFF.

This rearrangement joins TRBV7-9 to TRBJ2-3; TCRdb returns TRBD2, unconfirmable since there is no DNA. This CDR3 spans 15 amino acids. Germline loops: CDR1 SEHNR, CDR2 FQNEAQ (reference sequence). This CDR3 is CASRRTDPSTDTQYF. The whole variable domain, remainder taken from reference TRBV7-9 and TRBJ2-3, is DTGVSQNPRHKITKRGQNVTFRCDPISEHNRLYWYRQTLGQGPEFLTYFQNEAQLEKSRLLSDRFSAERPKGSFSTLEIQRTEQGDSAMYLCASRRTDPSTDTQYFGPGTRLTVL.

This chain uses TRBV25-1 with TRBJ2-3. This CDR3 spans 13 amino acids. Germline loops: CDR1 MGHDK, CDR2 SYGVNS. The CDR3 sequence is CASSDASTDTQYF.

The chain uses TRBV5-1 and TRBJ1-1. Germline values: CDR1 SGHRS, CDR2 YFSETQ. The length of the CDR3 is 14 residues. The CDR3 reads CASSWLEGSTEAFF.

This chain joins TRBV28 and TRBJ2-1; TCRdb picks TRBD2, but there is no DNA to check that call. This CDR3 comprises 14 residues. In germline, CDR1 is MDHEN, CDR2 SYDVKM. Here the CDR3 reads CASSFRSGQNEQFF.

This chain links TRBV30 with TRBJ2-1; TCRdb's D gene call, TRBD1, goes unchecked for lack of DNA. CDR3 size: 17 residues. Germline loops: CDR1 GTSNPN, CDR2 SVGIG (reference sequence). The CDR3 spells CAWSTSYRGPSGYEQFF. The whole variable domain, filled in from reference TRBV30 and TRBJ2-1, reads SQTIHQWPATLVQPVGSPLSLECTVEGTSNPNLYWYRQAAGRGLQLLFYSVGIGQISSEVPQNLSASRPQDRQFILSSKKLLLSDSGFYLCAWSTSYRGPSGYEQFFGPGTRLTVL.

This chain connects TRBV20-1 to TRBJ1-4. Germline loops: CDR1 DFQATT, CDR2 SNEGSKA (reference sequence). The CDR3 is 13 amino acids. The CDR3: CSAKEGANEKLFF.

The chain combines TRBV20-1 with TRBJ2-5; TCRdb names TRBD1, which stays unverified in the absence of DNA. CDR3 length: 12 residues. The germline gives CDR1 DFQATT, CDR2 SNEGSKA (reference sequence). CDR3 residues: CSASPGEKTQYF.

The chain links TRBV2 to TRBJ1-2. Germline V lookup: CDR1 SNHLY, CDR2 FYNNEI. The CDR3 length is 16 residues. The CDR3 sequence is CASSPREGRLWGGYTF.

V gene TRBV15 combines with J gene TRBJ2-5; with no DNA, the TCRdb D assignment of TRBD2 cannot be verified. The germline gives CDR1 LNHNV, CDR2 YYDKDF (reference sequence). This CDR3 contains 16 residues. The CDR3 loop reads CATSRDLTSGVETQYF.

This chain uses TRBV6-1 with TRBJ1-3. Germline V gene data show CDR1 as MNHNS and CDR2 as SASEGT. CDR3 length equals 16 residues. The CDR3 loop reads CASGRQDLAEGNTIYF.

J is TRBJ1-2 and V is TRBV5-5. Per germline, CDR1 SGHKS and CDR2 YYEKEE (reference sequence). This CDR3 is built from 14 residues. CDR3 residues: CASSMPRGMSGYTF.

The genes are TRBV12-3 or TRBV12-4 and TRBJ1-5; TCRdb designates TRBD1, a call that cannot be tested without DNA. The CDR3 has 14 residues. The CDR3 reads CASSLTGIDQPQHF.

This chain uses TRBV7-2 with TRBJ2-7; the D call of TRBD1 rests on TCRdb alone, since no DNA is present to check it. Germline V lookup: CDR1 SGHTA, CDR2 FQGNSA. This CDR3 is 15 amino acids long. The CDR3: CASSSPGQGSSEQYF.

The CDR3 region is CASSLGLSGWDYGYTF. V gene TRBV7-2 combines with J gene TRBJ1-2. This CDR3 has 16 amino acids. From germline, CDR1 is SGHTA and CDR2 FQGNSA.

The chain is built from TRBV6-2 or TRBV6-3 and TRBJ2-1; TCRdb's D gene call, TRBD1, goes unchecked for lack of DNA. CDR3 length: 15 amino acids. CDR1 is MNHEY and CDR2 is SVGEGT in the germline V gene. This CDR3 is CASTLTGDFFNEQFF.

The chain couples TRBV5-1 to TRBJ2-3; the D call from TCRdb, TRBD2, cannot be confirmed without DNA. The CDR3 runs 15 residues. The germline V gene has CDR1 SGHRS and CDR2 YFSETQ. The CDR3 is CASSLKREIRDTQYF.

The rearrangement uses TRBV5-1 and TRBJ1-1. This CDR3 contains 13 residues. Germline assignment: CDR1 SGHRS and CDR2 YFSETQ. The CDR3 region is CASSLNGETEAFF.

CDR3 region: CASSSPGVLSTEAFF. The chain has TRBV7-2 and TRBJ1-1; TCRdb's D call, TRBD1, is unchecked because there is no DNA. Per the germline V gene, CDR1 is SGHTA and CDR2 is FQGNSA. The CDR3 has 15 amino acids.